Listed below are T cell receptor beta chains from one sample, sequenced in a study of graft-versus-host responses after intestinal transplantation. Profiled with immunoSEQ multiplex PCR; TCRdb holds only in-frame clones, not every one. The table lists 20,000 to 30,000 clones, approximately 82% of them singletons. This sample comprised PBMCs, obtained about 28 days after intestinal transplant. These receptors were obtained from a human patient who received an intestinal transplant, so some T cells may come from the graft donor. CDR3s include the opening cysteine and the closing phenylalanine or tryptophan. The D gene is left open where the match is weak. Clone size is shown for a subset of rows, as once, few, many or a class of expanded clone.

>TRBJ2-1|TRBD2|.|TRBV7-3
CASSRGEQYNEQFF
TGTGCCAGCAGTCGGGGGGAGCAGTACAATGAGCAGTTCTTC
>TRBJ2-7|.|few|TRBV19
CASIGNGSYEQYF
TGTGCCAGTATAGGTAACGGCTCCTACGAGCAGTACTTC
>TRBJ2-7|.|.|TRBV10-1
CASSDSKTYYEQYF
TGCGCCAGCAGTGATTCTAAGACGTACTACGAGCAGTACTTC
>TRBJ2-2|.|.|TRBV29-1
CSVERGIDTGELFF
TGCAGCGTTGAACGAGGGATAGACACCGGGGAGCTGTTTTTT
>TRBJ2-1|TRBD2|.|TRBV2
CASLLAGQVNEQFF
TGTGCCAGCTTACTAGCGGGGCAGGTCAATGAGCAGTTCTTC
>TRBJ2-7|.|.|TRBV27
CASSPDGVHYEQYF
TGTGCCAGCAGTCCGGACGGAGTACACTACGAGCAGTACTTC
>TRBJ2-7|TRBD2|.|TRBV4-1
CASSQALSGGTYEQYF
TGCGCCAGCAGCCAAGCGCTTAGCGGGGGGACCTACGAGCAGTACTTC
>TRBJ2-7|.|few|TRBV6-5
CASSPGSSYEQYF
TGTGCCAGCAGTCCGGGCAGCTCCTACGAGCAGTACTTC
>TRBJ2-2|.|.|TRBV7-9
CASSLRQGMGGELFF
TGTGCCAGCAGCCTACGCCAGGGGATGGGCGGGGAGCTGTTTTTT
>TRBJ2-3|.|.|TRBV6-1
CASSEWEDTQYF
TGTGCCAGCAGTGAATGGGAGGATACGCAGTATTTT
>TRBJ2-5|TRBD1|.|TRBV4-1
CASSPIGDRGLETQYF
TGCGCCAGCAGCCCCATAGGGGACAGGGGGTTAGAGACCCAGTACTTC
>TRBJ2-5|.|.|TRBV5-1
CASSSRGRQETQYF
TGCGCCAGCAGCTCTCGGGGGCGACAAGAGACCCAGTACTTC
>TRBJ1-5|.|.|TRBV28
CASSLRVGNQPQHF
TGTGCCAGCAGTTTGCGGGTGGGTAATCAGCCCCAGCATTTT
>TRBJ1-5|.|once|TRBV19
CASSLPQGDLWRPQHF
TGTGCCAGTAGTCTTCCCCAGGGTGACCTTTGGAGGCCCCAGCATTTT
>TRBJ1-3|.|few|TRBV5-5
CASSLATGTGNTIYF
TGTGCCAGCAGCTTGGCGACGGGAACTGGAAACACCATATATTTT
>TRBJ2-7|.|.|TRBV7-9
CASSLPSRVGNEQYF
TGTGCCAGCAGCCTCCCCAGTCGGGTTGGGAACGAGCAGTACTTC
>TRBJ2-1|.|.|TRBV5-1
CASSLGRGPYNEQFF
TGCGCCAGCAGCTTGGGGCGGGGCCCCTACAATGAGCAGTTCTTC
>TRBJ1-2|TRBD1|once|TRBV10-3
CAISESSGQGHRGYTF
TGTGCCATCAGTGAGTCTTCGGGACAGGGGCATCGTGGCTACACCTTC
>TRBJ2-1|TRBD1|.|TRBV15
CATSREQGAGSYNEQFF
TGTGCCACCAGCAGAGAGCAGGGGGCGGGCTCCTACAATGAGCAGTTCTTC
>TRBJ2-1|TRBD1|.|TRBV30
CAWSDPGQGYYNEQFF
TGTGCCTGGAGTGACCCGGGACAGGGATACTACAATGAGCAGTTCTTC
>TRBJ2-1|TRBD2|.|TRBV5-4
CASSINFSGGRYNEQFF
TGTGCCAGCAGCATAAATTTTAGCGGGGGAAGGTACAATGAGCAGTTCTTC
>TRBJ2-1|.|.|TRBV29-1
CSFGGNEQFF
TGCAGCTTTGGCGGCAATGAGCAGTTCTTC
>TRBJ2-1|TRBD2|.|TRBV10-2
CASSDGAGGPGNEQFF
TGCGCCAGCAGTGATGGGGCGGGAGGGCCCGGAAATGAGCAGTTCTTC
>TRBJ1-1|.|.|TRBV21-1
CASSIRPPAEAFF
TGTGCCAGCAGCATCAGACCCCCCGCTGAAGCTTTCTTT
>TRBJ2-7|.|.|TRBV29-1
CSVERGYEQYF
TGCAGCGTTGAAAGGGGGTACGAGCAGTACTTC
>TRBJ1-3|.|.|TRBV19
CASSIGTGGNTIYF
TGTGCCAGTAGTATAGGTACAGGAGGAAACACCATATATTTT
>TRBJ1-2|.|.|TRBV2
CASSEEGRVRGYTF
TGTGCCAGCAGTGAAGAGGGCAGGGTGCGTGGCTACACCTTC
>TRBJ2-3|.|once|TRBV11-3
CASSLGTVSTDTQYF
TGTGCCAGCAGCTTAGGGACGGTTAGCACAGATACGCAGTATTTT
>TRBJ1-2|.|.|TRBV7-3
CASSLTANYGYTF
TGTGCCAGCAGCTTGACAGCTAACTATGGCTACACCTTC
>TRBJ2-6|.|.|TRBV4-1
CASSLTRRAGANVLTF
TGCGCCAGCAGCCTAACGAGGAGGGCCGGGGCCAACGTCCTGACTTTC
>TRBJ1-5|TRBD1|.|TRBV27
CASSGTGQLSNQPQHF
TGTGCCAGCAGTGGAACGGGACAGCTGAGCAATCAGCCCCAGCATTTT
>TRBJ1-1|TRBD1|.|TRBV6-4
CASSNRQGSEAFF
TGTGCCAGCAGTAACAGACAGGGCTCTGAAGCTTTCTTT
>TRBJ2-5|TRBD1|.|TRBV27
CASSHTGETQYF
TGTGCCAGCAGCCATACAGGGGAAACCCAGTACTTC
>TRBJ1-6|TRBD1|.|TRBV27
CASRSGQGYSPLHF
TGTGCCAGCAGATCGGGACAGGGGTATTCACCCCTCCACTTT
>TRBJ1-2|TRBD1|.|TRBV10-1
CASSGDSTNYGYTF
TGCGCCAGCAGTGGGGACAGCACTAACTATGGCTACACCTTC
>TRBJ1-2|.|.|TRBV5-1
CASSASRYGYTF
TGCGCCAGCAGCGCAAGCCGCTATGGCTACACCTTC
>TRBJ1-2|.|.|TRBV29-1
CSVEDGSSVSPNYGYTF
TGCAGCGTTGAAGATGGCAGCTCCGTCTCACCTAACTATGGCTACACCTTC
>TRBJ2-7|.|.|TRBV7-6
CASSLWHQKTYEQYF
TGTGCCAGCAGCCTTTGGCATCAGAAGACCTACGAGCAGTACTTC
>TRBJ1-2|TRBD1|.|TRBV5-3
CARGAGTGCNGYTF
TGTGCCAGAGGGGCCGGGACAGGGTGCAATGGCTACACCTTC
>TRBJ2-7|.|.|TRBV7-3
CASPRTDHYEQYF
TGTGCCAGCCCCCGGACAGACCACTACGAGCAGTACTTC
>TRBJ2-5|.|.|TRBV4-1
CASSQPKQGAKTQYF
TGCGCCAGCAGCCAACCCAAACAGGGCGCGAAGACCCAGTACTTC
>TRBJ2-3|TRBD1|.|TRBV4-1
CASSGTGGRDTQYF
TGCGCCAGCAGCGGCACAGGGGGCAGGGATACGCAGTATTTT
>TRBJ2-1|.|.|TRBV7-3
CASSLLSGGDGSEQFF
TGTGCCAGCAGCCTCCTTAGCGGAGGGGACGGGTCTGAGCAGTTCTTC
>TRBJ2-7|TRBD1|once|TRBV28
CASSSWGPGQGSYEQYF
TGTGCCAGCAGTTCATGGGGGCCGGGACAGGGATCCTACGAGCAGTACTTC
>TRBJ2-3|.|.|TRBV6-5
CASSYRVEDTQYF
TGTGCCAGCAGTTACAGGGTGGAGGATACGCAGTATTTT
>TRBJ2-1|TRBD2|.|TRBV7-8
CASRWDRTSGSRPYNEQFF
TGTGCCAGCAGGTGGGACCGGACTAGCGGGAGTCGGCCCTACAATGAGCAGTTCTTC
>TRBJ2-7|TRBD1|.|TRBV5-1
CASSFRDRDYEQYF
TGCGCCAGCAGCTTCCGGGACAGGGACTACGAGCAGTACTTC
>TRBJ2-1|.|.|TRBV7-3
CASSPSRDGYNEQFF
TGTGCCAGCAGCCCATCTAGGGATGGGTACAATGAGCAGTTCTTC
>TRBJ2-7|TRBD2|.|TRBV6-5
CASSFSGSGYEQYF
TGTGCCAGCAGTTTTAGCGGGTCGGGCTACGAGCAGTACTTC
>TRBJ2-3|TRBD2|few|TRBV4-1
CASSLGGGRNTQYF
TGCGCCAGCAGCCTGGGGGGGGGAAGAAATACGCAGTATTTT
>TRBJ1-6|TRBD1|.|TRBV4-1
CASSQDRDRGNSPLHF
TGCGCCAGCAGCCAAGATAGGGACAGGGGAAATTCACCCCTCCACTTT
>TRBJ1-2|TRBD1|.|TRBV7-2
CASSFGTGQANYGYTF
TGTGCCAGCAGCTTTGGAACGGGACAGGCCAACTATGGCTACACCTTC
>TRBJ2-3|.|.|TRBV6-9
CASSSLTDTQYF
TGTGCCAGCAGTTCCCTCACAGATACGCAGTATTTT